Reported below is one TCR beta chain. The sample originates from a study of blood T cell repertoires in COVID-19. The data were produced by immunoSEQ multiplex PCR, yet TCRdb's version contains in-frame clones alone and is incomplete. The sample lists over 100,000 clones; around 83% were seen once. The CDR3 runs to 14 residues. The V and J ends lost 8 bases and 0 bases respectively, with 13 bases between them. The germline V gene has CDR1 MNHEY and CDR2 SMNVEV (reference sequence). Sequences were obtained from peripheral blood. The sequence was collected from a woman aged 80 or over with active or convalescent COVID-19. This sequence joins TRBV27 and TRBJ1-1; D not resolved. The CDR3 DNA sequence: TGTGCCAGCCGCGTCGTGGCGGTGAACACTGAAGCTTTCTTT. Translating it yields CASRVVAVNTEAFF.